Below, 30 T cell receptor beta chains from the same sample are listed, as sequenced in a study of identical twins. MiXCR, applied by TCRdb to the 5' RACE reads, yields one record per CDR3 protein. The data contain approximately 590,000 distinct CDR3 sequences, approximately 9.6% of them singletons. This sample also appeared in a second study, on yellow fever vaccine responses in identical twins.

The source material was PBMCs. The source of these receptors is a young woman in good health.

In its sample, this clonotype was seen a few times. The rearrangement uses TRBV5-1 and TRBJ2-7; 12 bases agree with TRBD2. The germline V gene has CDR1 SGHRS and CDR2 YFSETQ. This CDR3 has 16 residues. The J segment lost 5 bases and the V segment lost 1 base, leaving 7 bases of the junction unmatched. DNA of the CDR3: TGCGCCAGCAGCTTGAACCCTAGCGGGGGGGCAAACGAGCAGTACTTC. It specifies CASSLNPSGGANEQYF.

This clonotype has at least ten counts. V is TRBV7-2 and J is TRBJ1-1; D not resolved. Germline assignment: CDR1 SGHTA and CDR2 FQGNSA. Trimming took off 4 bases at V and 6 bases at J, with 12 bases between the two ends. This CDR3 has 13 residues. The CDR3 nucleotides are TGTGCCAGCAGCTACTTAACGGGCCCTGAAGCTTTCTTT. Residues: CASSYLTGPEAFF.

This clonotype was seen more than once but under ten times. The CDR3 reads CASSQSGTSFGTEAFF. The CDR3 DNA follows: TGTGCCAGCAGCCAAAGTGGCACATCCTTCGGGACTGAAGCTTTCTTT. The J gene is TRBJ1-1, the V gene TRBV3-1; unclear D gene. The V and J ends lost 2 bases and 5 bases respectively, with 18 bases between them. This CDR3 contains 16 residues. CDR1 and CDR2 (germline): LGHDT, YNNKEL (reference sequence). Complete variable domain (other parts from reference TRBV3-1 and TRBJ1-1): DTAVSQTPKYLVTQMGNDKSIKCEQNLGHDTMYWYKQDSKKFLKIMFSYNNKELIINETVPNRFSPKSPDKAHLNLHINSLELGDSAVYFCASSQSGTSFGTEAFFGQGTRLTVV.

This clonotype was counted many times. This rearrangement joins TRBV3-1 to TRBJ2-3; D uncertain. The CDR3 is 14 amino acids. V lost 7 bases to trimming and J lost 6 bases, with 17 bases between them. CDR1 is LGHDT, CDR2 YNNKEL, per germline (reference sequence). The CDR3 DNA reads as TGTGCCAGCACTGGGCCTTCTGGGTCGGATACGCAGTATTTT. This gives the protein CASTGPSGSDTQYF.

This clonotype was picked up many times. V and J are TRBV9 and TRBJ2-3, with D unclear. The CDR3 contains 14 residues. CDR1 and CDR2 (germline): SGDLS, YYNGEE. Deletions cut 3 bases from V and 7 bases from J, with 15 bases between. CDR3 sequence (DNA): TGTGCCAGCAGCGGGAGACGAGTAGGAAATACGCAGTATTTT. It yields the protein CASSGRRVGNTQYF.

The chain employs TRBV6-4 and TRBJ2-1; 10 positions match TRBD2. The J segment lost 8 bases and the V segment lost 3 bases, leaving 4 bases of the junction unmatched. Germline loops: CDR1 MRHNA, CDR2 SNTAGT. The CDR3 runs to 14 residues. The CDR3 reads CASSEAGGQDEQFF. In DNA form, the CDR3 reads TGTGCCAGCAGTGAAGCGGGAGGGCAAGATGAGCAGTTCTTC.

In this sample, this clonotype turned up many times. V and J are TRBV5-1 and TRBJ1-2; D might be TRBD1 (5 bases). CDR1 and CDR2 from the germline V gene are SGHRS and YFSETQ. CDR3 length: 15 amino acids. V lost 0 bases, J lost 0 bases, and 9 bases lay in between. CDR3: CASSLEGDPNYGYTF. DNA for the CDR3: TGCGCCAGCAGCTTGGAAGGGGATCCTAACTATGGCTACACCTTC.

This clonotype was seen only a few times. The chain has TRBV7-9 and TRBJ1-4; D gene ambiguous. Trimming removed 8 bases at V and 7 bases at J, with 14 bases between. This CDR3 has 13 amino acids. Germline CDR1 SEHNR, CDR2 FQNEAQ (reference sequence). In DNA, the CDR3 is TGTGCCAGCCAAACTGGACGGAGTGAAAAACTGTTTTTT. Amino acid sequence: CASQTGRSEKLFF.

In its sample, this clonotype was seen a few times. This rearrangement joins TRBV29-1 to TRBJ2-7; 8 nucleotides agree with TRBD2. Trimming cost V 6 bases and J 3 bases; bases outside gene matches: 13. The CDR3 has 15 amino acids. Germline CDR1 is SQVTM and CDR2 is ANQGSEA. Here the CDR3 reads CSVHLPTSGFYEQYF. The DNA for the CDR3 is TGCAGCGTCCACCTCCCCACTAGCGGATTCTACGAGCAGTACTTC.

In DNA, the CDR3 is TGCGCCAGCAGTGTGCAGGGAGGAGTCGCCGGGGAGCTGTTTTTT. Residues: CASSVQGGVAGELFF. V is TRBV10-2 and J is TRBJ2-2; tentatively, D is TRBD2 (6 bases). The germline V and J ends were trimmed by 4 bases and 6 bases, with 15 bases remaining between them. The length of the CDR3 is 15 residues. The germline CDR1 and CDR2 sequences are WSHSY and SAAADI.

This rearrangement joins TRBV10-3 to TRBJ2-3, with D unresolved. Per germline, CDR1 ENHRY and CDR2 SYGVKD. V dropped 7 bases and J dropped 0 bases, with 11 bases sitting between them. The CDR3 is made up of 14 amino acids. This CDR3 reads CAINSEASTDTQYF. CDR3 DNA sequence: TGTGCCATCAATTCCGAGGCTAGCACAGATACGCAGTATTTT.

The table lists this clonotype with a few counts. Here the CDR3 DNA reads TGTGCCAGCAGCCCGCAACCTCTAGCTTACGAGCAGTACTTC. It translates to CASSPQPLAYEQYF. V and J are TRBV7-2 and TRBJ2-7; D possibly corresponds to TRBD2 (5 bases). The CDR3 has 14 residues. In germline, CDR1 is SGHTA, CDR2 FQGNSA. Trimming cost V 5 bases and J 4 bases, with 15 bases left between them.

This clonotype appeared a few times. V is TRBV4-3 and J is TRBJ2-7; D might be TRBD2 (6 bases). The CDR3 has 17 residues. Trimming stripped 2 bases from V and 4 bases from J, with 21 bases between. The germline CDR1 and CDR2 sequences are LGHNA and YSLEER. CDR3 residues: CASSQPFRDRRGYEQYF. The CDR3 bases are TGCGCCAGCAGCCAACCTTTCCGGGATCGACGGGGGTACGAGCAGTACTTC.

This chain links TRBV5-6 with TRBJ1-4, with 9 bases fitting TRBD1. This CDR3 is built from 17 residues. V trimming: 2 bases; J trimming: 0 bases; junction bases outside the gene matches: 5. In germline, CDR1 is SGHDT, CDR2 YYEEEE. This CDR3 reads CASSFHRGRATNEKLFF. As DNA, the CDR3 is TGTGCCAGCAGCTTTCACAGGGGGCGAGCAACTAATGAAAAACTGTTTTTT.

V and J are TRBV6-1 and TRBJ2-3, with 8 bases that match TRBD1. Germline assignment: CDR1 MNHNS and CDR2 SASEGT. With V trimmed by 6 bases and J by 2 bases, 7 bases remained unmatched. CDR3 length equals 15 residues. The CDR3 bases are TGTGCCAGCAGAAGCGGACAGGGAGACACAGATACGCAGTATTTT. Protein product: CASRSGQGDTDTQYF.

This clonotype was seen ten or more times. The chain carries TRBV24-1 and TRBJ2-2, with 14 bases fitting TRBD2. The germline V gene has CDR1 KGHDR and CDR2 SFDVKD. Losses at the gene ends were 4 bases for V and 6 bases for J; bases not matched to a gene: 3. This CDR3 comprises 16 residues. CDR3 nucleotide sequence: TGTGCCACCAGTGACGTGGGACTAGCGGGGGCCGGGGAGCTGTTTTTT. Its protein is CATSDVGLAGAGELFF.

CDR3 residues: CASSLAPAASEAFF. The CDR3 DNA follows: TGTGCCAGCAGCTTAGCCCCGGCAGCCAGTGAAGCTTTCTTT. The chain has TRBV11-2 and TRBJ1-1; D is uncertain. Trimming shortened V by 1 base and J by 7 bases, and 13 bases separated the two germline ends. This CDR3 has 14 residues. Germline CDR1 SGHAT, CDR2 FQNNGV.

This clonotype was counted at least ten times. The CDR3, as DNA: TGCAGTGCCCCAAATAATTTCCCCTACAATGAGCAGTTCTTC. The encoded protein is CSAPNNFPYNEQFF. V is TRBV20-1 and J is TRBJ2-1, with D uncertain. The length of the CDR3 is 14 residues. V lost 6 bases to trimming and J lost 2 bases, with 14 bases between them. CDR1 is DFQATT, CDR2 SNEGSKA, per germline (reference sequence).

The sample holds a few counts of this clonotype. CDR3 in DNA: TGTGCCAGCTCACCCCAGGGAGGTGGCTCTGGGGCCAACGTCCTGACTTTC. It is translated as CASSPQGGGSGANVLTF. This chain links TRBV18 with TRBJ2-6; a weak D match, TRBD2 (6 bases). Germline CDR1 reads KGHSH; CDR2 reads LQKENI. The length of the CDR3 is 17 residues. V lost 3 bases and J 0 bases, leaving 12 bases between the germline ends.

This clonotype was recorded a few times. The chain is built from TRBV28 and TRBJ1-4; 8 nucleotides align to TRBD1. The CDR3 runs to 15 residues. CDR1 is MDHEN, CDR2 SYDVKM, per germline. V trimming: 3 bases; J trimming: 3 bases; junction bases outside the gene matches: 3. This CDR3 reads CASSFQGAANEKLFF. DNA for the CDR3: TGTGCCAGCAGTTTCCAGGGGGCGGCTAATGAAAAACTGTTTTTT.

The genes are TRBV2 and TRBJ2-7, with 7 bases aligning to TRBD1. In germline, CDR1 is SNHLY, CDR2 FYNNEI. CDR3 length: 13 amino acids. The ends lost 4 bases at V and 5 bases at J; junction bases unmatched: 5. The CDR3 protein is CASSGQGRDEQYF. The DNA for the CDR3 is TGTGCCAGCAGTGGACAGGGAAGGGACGAGCAGTACTTC.

This clonotype was found many times. V usage is TRBV12-3 or TRBV12-4 and J usage is TRBJ2-2; D not resolved. The V and J ends lost 8 bases and 1 base respectively, with 8 bases between them. The CDR3 has 13 residues. The CDR3 region is CASSNQNTGELFF. As DNA, the CDR3 is TGTGCCAGCTCAAACCAGAACACCGGGGAGCTGTTTTTT.

This clonotype appeared a few times. This sequence joins TRBV29-1 and TRBJ2-7, with TRBD1 matching over 10 bases. In germline, CDR1 is SQVTM, CDR2 ANQGSEA. The CDR3 extends over 13 amino acids. After removal of 7 bases from V and 7 bases from J, the junction contained 10 bases not matched to a gene. DNA of the CDR3: TGCAGCGGAGGGGACAGGGGTGATATAGAGCAGTACTTC. This sequence encodes CSGGDRGDIEQYF.

This clonotype has a handful of counts. The gene calls are TRBV6-1 and TRBJ2-1, with D hard to call. The CDR3 runs to 14 residues. V was shortened by 6 bases and J by 6 bases, with 15 bases between the two germline ends. Germline loops: CDR1 MNHNS, CDR2 SASEGT. The CDR3 coding sequence is TGTGCCAGCAGGCGCCTTGAGGTCCGCAATGAGCAGTTCTTC. Its translation: CASRRLEVRNEQFF.

This clonotype was seen at least ten times. The chain links TRBV5-6 to TRBJ2-1, with 16 bases fitting TRBD2. V shed 2 bases and J 4 bases; nucleotides not matched to a gene: 9. Germline loops: CDR1 SGHDT, CDR2 YYEEEE. The CDR3 has 19 residues. CDR3 sequence (DNA): TGTGCCAGCAGCTTTCCGGGACTAGCGGGAGGGCCGTCGTACAATGAGCAGTTCTTC. Translating gives CASSFPGLAGGPSYNEQFF. Complete variable domain (other parts from reference TRBV5-6 and TRBJ2-1): DAGVTQSPTHLIKTRGQQVTLRCSPKSGHDTVSWYQQALGQGPQFIFQYYEEEERQRGNFPDRFSGHQFPNYSSELNVNALLLGDSALYLCASSFPGLAGGPSYNEQFFGPGTRLTVL.

Details on this clonotype: One junction end does not reproduce the germline sequence, and a read error may be involved. The chain couples TRBV9 to TRBJ2-3; D unresolved. Germline CDR1 SGDLS, CDR2 YYNGEE. This CDR3 spans 14 amino acids. The CDR3 DNA is TGTGCCGGCAGCGTAGACGGCAGCACAGATACGCAGTATTTT. Amino acid sequence: CAGSVDGSTDTQYF.

This clonotype has a count of ten or more. V is TRBV29-1 and J is TRBJ2-3; a weak D match, TRBD1 (6 bases). The length of the CDR3 is 15 residues. Deletions cut 3 bases from V and 4 bases from J, with 17 bases between. Germline V gene data show CDR1 as SQVTM and CDR2 as ANQGSEA. The DNA of the CDR3 is TGCAGCGTTGACAGGGGCGCGGAGGCCCCAGATACGCAGTATTTT. It translates to CSVDRGAEAPDTQYF.

This clonotype was counted between two and nine times. This chain joins TRBV29-1 and TRBJ2-3, with 7 bases that match TRBD2. CDR1 and CDR2 (germline): SQVTM, ANQGSEA. The CDR3 length is 18 residues. The trim removed 6 bases at V and 3 bases at J, leaving 21 bases unmatched. CDR3 sequence reads: CSVVLSGGAGVRTDTQYF. The CDR3 DNA is TGCAGCGTGGTGCTTTCCGGTGGGGCGGGAGTGCGTACAGATACGCAGTATTTT.

The sample holds a few counts of this clonotype. V is TRBV6-2 or TRBV6-3 and J is TRBJ2-1; possibly TRBD1 or TRBD2 for D (5 bases each). CDR3 length: 13 residues. Germline CDR1 and CDR2: MNHEY and SVGEGT. With 8 bases removed from V and 3 bases from J, the gap between germline ends came to 11 bases. Here the CDR3 reads CASGTASYNEQFF. In DNA form, the CDR3 reads TGTGCCAGCGGGACGGCTAGCTACAATGAGCAGTTCTTC.

This clonotype was recorded a few times. The chain has TRBV3-1 and TRBJ2-2, with unresolved D. CDR3 length: 13 amino acids. CDR1 and CDR2 (germline): LGHDT, YNNKEL (reference sequence). The V gene lost 4 bases and the J gene lost 3 bases, with 6 bases spanning the gap. DNA of the CDR3: TGTGCCAGCAGCCTCATTTACACCGGGGAGCTGTTTTTT. Its protein is CASSLIYTGELFF.